The T cell receptor (beta chain) under discussion was sequenced for a study of blood T cells in healthy people across ages. Regarding the study as a whole: Percentage of naive T cells showed a strong correlation with TCR beta diversity.

Notes on this clonotype: As yet, its antigen is unknown.

The CDR3 sequence is 14 residues long. J lost 7 bases, V lost 7 bases, and 6 bases had no gene match. With a J-beta primer mix and a sample-barcoded 5' primer, a second PCR ran about 7 to 12 cycles. A tag from a template-switch adaptor with 12 random nucleotides marked each cDNA molecule. MiXCR, applied by TCRdb to the 5' RACE reads, yields one record per CDR3 protein. This table holds about a million distinct CDR3 sequences, less than 45% found once. The donors, aged 6 to 90, were healthy Caucasians from Russia. Each sample gave at least 6.5 million isolated PBMCs. Sequencing was performed on blood. V is TRBV12-3 or TRBV12-4 and J is TRBJ2-1, with 11 bases that match TRBD2. The source is a man aged 18 to 30 in good health. The CDR3 protein is CASTVAGGSNEQFF. For the CDR3, the DNA is TGTGCCAGCACCGTAGCGGGGGGGTCTAATGAGCAGTTCTTC.